The 29 T cell receptor beta chains listed next were all sequenced from one sample in a study of regulatory T cells in long-lasting Graves disease. Time point reported: newly diagnosed GD, antithyroid drugs for less than 3 months. Construction of the TCR library relied on RNA isolated from PBMCs. In building TCR beta libraries, iRepertoire HTBI primers were used together with Arm-PCR of CDR3 regions. One entry per CDR3 protein, called by TCRdb with MiXCR from the multiplex PCR reads. The profile shows roughly 430,000 distinct CDR3 sequences, about a sixth of them singletons. These data were likewise used in another study, on T cells in Graves' hyperthyroidism and ophthalmopathy.

Sequenced here: peripheral blood mononuclear cells (PBMCs), sampled at new diagnosis, from a patient treated with antithyroid drugs. These receptor sequences come from a woman aged 30 to 39 with Graves disease.

The CDR3 spells CASSLVGFGNTIYF. The CDR3 DNA sequence: TGCGCCAGCAGCTTGGTTGGGTTTGGAAACACCATATATTTT. The V gene is TRBV5-1, the J gene TRBJ1-3; D unresolved. The CDR3 totals 14 residues. Deletions cut 0 bases from V and 3 bases from J, with 7 bases between. In germline, CDR1 is SGHRS, CDR2 YFSETQ.

About this clonotype: This may come from a read error, since a much larger clone is one base off. The rearrangement uses TRBV12-3 or TRBV12-4 and TRBJ1-1; D unresolved. V lost 8 bases and J 2 bases, leaving 18 bases between the germline ends. The CDR3 runs to 15 residues. The CDR3 reads CASGPVWASNTEAFF. The CDR3 DNA sequence: TGTGCCAGCGGACCCGTGTGGGCGTCCAACACTGAAGCTTTCTTT.

This clonotype was recorded at least ten times. The chain joins TRBV11-3 to TRBJ2-1; D tentatively reads TRBD1 or TRBD2 (5 bases each). CDR3 length equals 13 residues. Trimming shortened V by 1 base and J by 7 bases, and 8 bases separated the two germline ends. From germline, CDR1 is SGHNT and CDR2 YENEEA. For the CDR3, the DNA is TGTGCCAGCAGCTTAGGGGACGGGAATGAGCAGTTCTTC. Translated: CASSLGDGNEQFF.

To note about this clonotype: The junction shows a germline mismatch at one end, possibly a read error. For the CDR3, the DNA is TGCGCCAGCAGCACCCGGACAGGGGGCAGCACCGGGGGGCTGTTTTTT. Protein product: CASSTRTGGSTGGLFF. The chain has TRBV5-1 and TRBJ2-2; 11 bases match TRBD1. This CDR3 comprises 16 residues. In germline, CDR1 is SGHRS, CDR2 YFSETQ.

This clonotype was observed many times. V and J are TRBV28 and TRBJ1-3; D remains unclear. V was trimmed by 7 bases and J by 4 bases, leaving 29 bases between them. CDR1 MDHEN and CDR2 SYDVKM come from the germline V gene. The CDR3 spans 19 residues. CDR3 sequence (DNA): TGTGCCAGCACTCCACAGTTTATGCCTCGGCTCTCGTCAGGAAACACCATATATTTT. Translated, it gives CASTPQFMPRLSSGNTIYF.

This clonotype was seen repeatedly, ten times or more. Germline and junction disagree at one end, which may indicate a read error. The chain recombines TRBV20-1 with TRBJ2-7, with TRBD2 matching 7 bases. Germline CDR1 is DFQATT and CDR2 is SNEGSKA (reference sequence). This CDR3 is built from 12 residues. The CDR3 DNA reads as TGCAGTGCTCGCGGGACTATCTACGCGCAGTACTTC. Its protein product is CSARGTIYAQYF.

J is TRBJ2-1 and V is TRBV12-3 or TRBV12-4, with D unresolved. This CDR3 is 16 amino acids long. V was shortened by 1 base and J by 0 bases, with 10 bases between the two germline ends. CDR3: CASSLEFQDSYNEQFF. The CDR3, as DNA: TGTGCCAGCAGTTTAGAGTTCCAAGACTCCTACAATGAGCAGTTCTTC.

This clonotype was detected ten times or more. V is TRBV28 and J is TRBJ1-4; D uncertain. CDR1 MDHEN and CDR2 SYDVKM come from the germline V gene. The CDR3 has 17 residues. Between the trimmed V and J ends, which lost 3 bases and 5 bases, there was a span of 19 bases. CDR3 loop: CASSFSFVRRENEKLFF. The CDR3 DNA sequence: TGTGCCAGCAGTTTTTCCTTCGTACGGAGAGAAAATGAAAAACTGTTTTTT.

The chain employs TRBV7-2 and TRBJ2-1, with D uncertain. The CDR3 runs 14 residues. V dropped 0 bases and J dropped 4 bases, with 7 bases sitting between them. CDR1 is SGHTA, CDR2 FQGNSA, per germline. The CDR3 bases are TGTGCCAGCAGCTTAGCGGCTGAATACAATGAGCAGTTCTTC. Its translation is CASSLAAEYNEQFF. The full variable domain, in which reference TRBV7-2 and TRBJ2-1 provide the parts outside the CDR3, is GAGVSQSPSNKVTEKGKDVELRCDPISGHTALYWYRQSLGQGLEFLIYFQGNSAPDKSGLPSDRFSAERTGGSVSTLTIQRTQQEDSAVYLCASSLAAEYNEQFFGPGTRLTVL.

Worth noting for this clonotype: A clone one base away is much larger, so this may be a read error. The limits of the CDR3 on the DNA are not certain, so only TCRdb's listed CDR3 is given. The chain carries TRBV12-3 or TRBV12-4 and TRBJ1-1; the table's D call, TRBD1, was not checked against the DNA. Including both end residues, the CDR3 is 13 amino acids long. The CDR3 region is CASSFAGGAEALF.

This clonotype was seen ten or more times. The J gene is TRBJ1-6, the V gene TRBV27; D call uncertain. Germline loops: CDR1 MNHEY, CDR2 SMNVEV (reference sequence). The CDR3 length is 16 residues. V was pared by 1 base and J by 5 bases, with 12 bases between. CDR3 protein: CASSLYSDPNNSPLHF. The CDR3 DNA sequence: TGTGCCAGCAGTTTATACTCGGACCCGAATAATTCACCCCTCCACTTT.

The rearrangement joins TRBV13 to TRBJ2-1; 15 bases are a match to TRBD2. Trimming removed 5 bases from V and 10 bases from J; junction bases left unmatched: 9. Germline V gene data show CDR1 as PRHDT and CDR2 as FYEKMQ (reference sequence). This CDR3 comprises 16 residues. The CDR3 reads CASSLRTSGRVDEQFF. The DNA of the CDR3 is TGTGCCAGCAGCCTAAGGACTAGCGGGAGGGTGGACGAGCAGTTCTTC.

The chain uses TRBV12-3 or TRBV12-4 and TRBJ2-1, with D possibly matching TRBD2 (6 bases). The V gene lost 11 bases and the J gene lost 8 bases, with 25 bases spanning the gap. The CDR3 covers 15 residues. CDR3 loop: CAGKLRDFPWDEQFF. CDR3 coding DNA: TGTGCCGGCAAGCTCAGGGACTTTCCGTGGGATGAGCAGTTCTTC.

This clonotype showed up just a few times. This chain uses TRBV5-1 with TRBJ1-1, with 7 nucleotides matching TRBD1. This CDR3 region has 14 residues. V trimming: 7 bases; J trimming: 1 base; junction bases outside the gene matches: 7. The germline CDR1 and CDR2 sequences are SGHRS and YFSETQ. The CDR3 is CASRWGTENTEAFF. The CDR3 DNA reads TGCGCCAGCCGTTGGGGGACAGAGAACACTGAAGCTTTCTTT.

This clonotype was counted ten times or more. The V and J genes are TRBV20-1 and TRBJ2-7, with 9 bases aligning to TRBD2. CDR1 and CDR2 (germline): DFQATT, SNEGSKA (reference sequence). The CDR3 runs 14 residues. The ends lost 3 bases at V and 0 bases at J; junction bases unmatched: 3. Written as DNA, the CDR3 is TGCAGTGCTAGGGGTAGCGGGAGCTCCTACGAGCAGTACTTC. Amino acid sequence: CSARGSGSSYEQYF.

This chain links TRBV27 with TRBJ2-1; no reliable D call. CDR3 length: 13 residues. Trimming took off 3 bases at V and 5 bases at J, with 8 bases between the two ends. The V gene's germline CDR1 is MNHEY and CDR2 SMNVEV (reference sequence). CDR3 in amino acids: CASSFSTDNEQFF. The CDR3 DNA is TGTGCCAGCAGTTTTAGTACGGACAATGAGCAGTTCTTC.

This clonotype appeared many times. The chain combines TRBV7-3 with TRBJ2-7, with 12 positions matching TRBD2. V lost 6 bases to trimming and J lost 2 bases; unmatched junction nucleotides: 11. In germline, CDR1 is SGHTA, CDR2 FQGTGA. The CDR3 sequence is 17 residues long. The CDR3 reads CASSCPPGLAGTYEQYF. CDR3 coding DNA: TGTGCCAGCAGTTGCCCACCTGGACTAGCGGGAACCTACGAGCAGTACTTC.

This clonotype showed up many times. The chain links TRBV7-2 to TRBJ1-1; D is undetermined. Germline V gene data show CDR1 as SGHTA and CDR2 as FQGNSA. The V gene lost 2 bases and the J gene lost 0 bases, with 7 bases spanning the gap. The CDR3 runs to 14 residues. CDR3 sequence: CASSLLVMNTEAFF. The CDR3 nucleotides are TGTGCCAGCAGCTTACTAGTTATGAACACTGAAGCTTTCTTT.

The table lists this clonotype with many counts. This chain joins TRBV27 and TRBJ1-1, with 8 bases identical to TRBD1. This CDR3 is built from 15 residues. Trimming took 0 bases from V and 4 from J; bases not matched to a gene: 4. Germline values: CDR1 MNHEY, CDR2 SMNVEV (reference sequence). The CDR3 DNA reads TGTGCCAGCAGTTTATCGACCCAGGGGGCCACTGAAGCTTTCTTT. Translated: CASSLSTQGATEAFF.

This clonotype was counted a few times. The chain combines TRBV19 with TRBJ2-7; 10 bases match TRBD1. Germline loops: CDR1 LNHDA, CDR2 SQIVND (reference sequence). The CDR3 runs 14 residues. The V gene end was trimmed by 7 bases and the J gene end by 6 bases; junction bases not matched to a gene: 9. The CDR3 coding sequence is TGTGCCAGTACCCCGGGACAGGGGAGTATCGAGCAGTACTTC. Translation gives CASTPGQGSIEQYF.

This clonotype was detected a few times. The chain has TRBV7-9 and TRBJ2-6; D call uncertain. The CDR3 runs to 17 residues. Germline loops: CDR1 SEHNR, CDR2 FQNEAQ (reference sequence). Trimming stripped 3 bases from V and 2 bases from J, with 14 bases between. CDR3 coding DNA: TGTGCCAGCAGCTTTTTAGGGAAGAGCCCTGGGGCCAACGTCCTGACTTTC. Translated: CASSFLGKSPGANVLTF.

As regards this clonotype: This may be a read error: a much more frequent sequence differs by one nucleotide. The CDR3 carries no conserved terminal phenylalanine or tryptophan, so it likely arises from a read error. The chain couples TRBV28 to TRBJ2-1, with a possible D match to TRBD2 (5 bases). V lost 2 bases to trimming and J lost 10 bases, with 12 bases between them. CDR1 is MDHEN, CDR2 SYDVKM, per germline. This CDR3 comprises 13 residues. As DNA, the CDR3 is TGTGCCAGCAGTTTAGGAGGTCGCCGGGAGCAGTTCTCC. This gives the protein CASSLGGRREQFS.

This sequence joins TRBV24-1 and TRBJ2-3, with 13 bases fitting TRBD2. The germline gives CDR1 KGHDR, CDR2 SFDVKD. The CDR3 covers 16 residues. The ends lost 2 bases at V and 5 bases at J; junction bases unmatched: 3. The CDR3, as DNA: TGTGCCACCAGTGATTCCGGGACTAGCGGGATAGATACGCAGTATTTT. Its protein is CATSDSGTSGIDTQYF.

This clonotype was counted at least ten times. The chain recombines TRBV5-1 with TRBJ1-2; 8 nucleotides line up with TRBD1. J was trimmed by 5 bases and V by 0 bases; bases with no gene match: 6. Germline CDR1 SGHRS, CDR2 YFSETQ. The CDR3 extends over 15 amino acids. The CDR3 is CASSLGQGFPYGYTF. The CDR3 DNA reads TGCGCCAGCAGCTTGGGACAGGGGTTTCCATATGGCTACACCTTC.

This clonotype has a handful of counts. V is TRBV10-3 and J is TRBJ1-6, with 7 bases aligning to TRBD1. V shed 0 bases, J shed 12 bases, and the junction held 8 bases outside the gene matches. CDR1 and CDR2 (germline): ENHRY, SYGVKD. The CDR3 runs to 15 residues. Here the CDR3 DNA reads TGTGCCATCAGTGAGTCGGCGACAGGGAGGGGACCCCTCCACTTT. This sequence encodes CAISESATGRGPLHF.

This clonotype was seen ten or more times. The chain is built from TRBV11-2 and TRBJ2-1; D is uncertain. The CDR3 has 15 residues. Trimming removed 0 bases from V and 5 bases from J, with 11 bases in between. Germline CDR1 SGHAT, CDR2 FQNNGV. CDR3 nucleotide sequence: TGTGCCAGCAGCTTAGATCCAGGTGCGCACAATGAGCAGTTCTTC. This encodes CASSLDPGAHNEQFF.

This clonotype was seen a few times. The V and J genes are TRBV5-1 and TRBJ1-4; perhaps TRBD1 as D (5 bases). Looked up from germline, CDR1 is SGHRS and CDR2 is YFSETQ. V was shortened by 2 bases and J by 0 bases, with 8 bases between the two germline ends. This CDR3 has 15 residues. In DNA, the CDR3 is TGCGCCAGCAGCTTCACAGGTGCAACTAATGAAAAACTGTTTTTT. Amino acid sequence: CASSFTGATNEKLFF.

This chain connects TRBV5-1 to TRBJ1-4; tentative D call: TRBD1 (6 bases). Trimming removed 0 bases from V and 0 bases from J, with 9 bases in between. The CDR3 is 16 amino acids. From germline, CDR1 is SGHRS and CDR2 YFSETQ. CDR3 loop: CASSLEGGPTNEKLFF. CDR3 bases: TGCGCCAGCAGCTTGGAGGGGGGTCCAACTAATGAAAAACTGTTTTTT.

The table lists this clonotype with many counts. J is TRBJ2-1 and V is TRBV20-1; 8 bases are shared with TRBD2. The germline gives CDR1 DFQATT, CDR2 SNEGSKA (reference sequence). The V and J ends lost 0 bases and 7 bases, in that order; junction bases with no gene match: 11. The CDR3 runs to 16 residues. The CDR3 DNA reads TGCAGTGCTAGAGACGCCGGAAGCGGGAGAACGAATGAGCAGTTCTTC. Protein product: CSARDAGSGRTNEQFF.